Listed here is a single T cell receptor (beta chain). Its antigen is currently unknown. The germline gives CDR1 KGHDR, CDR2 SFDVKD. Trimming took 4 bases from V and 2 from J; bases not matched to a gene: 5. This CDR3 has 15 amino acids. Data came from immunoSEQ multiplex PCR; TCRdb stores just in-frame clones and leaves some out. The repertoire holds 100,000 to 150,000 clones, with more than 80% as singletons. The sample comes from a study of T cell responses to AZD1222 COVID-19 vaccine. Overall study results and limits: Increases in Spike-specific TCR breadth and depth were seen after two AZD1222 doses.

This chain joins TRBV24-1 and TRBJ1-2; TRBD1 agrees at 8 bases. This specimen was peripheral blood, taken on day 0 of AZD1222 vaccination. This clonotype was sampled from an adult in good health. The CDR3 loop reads CATSDNGQGNYGYTF. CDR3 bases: TGTGCCACCAGTGACAACGGACAGGGAAACTATGGCTACACCTTC.